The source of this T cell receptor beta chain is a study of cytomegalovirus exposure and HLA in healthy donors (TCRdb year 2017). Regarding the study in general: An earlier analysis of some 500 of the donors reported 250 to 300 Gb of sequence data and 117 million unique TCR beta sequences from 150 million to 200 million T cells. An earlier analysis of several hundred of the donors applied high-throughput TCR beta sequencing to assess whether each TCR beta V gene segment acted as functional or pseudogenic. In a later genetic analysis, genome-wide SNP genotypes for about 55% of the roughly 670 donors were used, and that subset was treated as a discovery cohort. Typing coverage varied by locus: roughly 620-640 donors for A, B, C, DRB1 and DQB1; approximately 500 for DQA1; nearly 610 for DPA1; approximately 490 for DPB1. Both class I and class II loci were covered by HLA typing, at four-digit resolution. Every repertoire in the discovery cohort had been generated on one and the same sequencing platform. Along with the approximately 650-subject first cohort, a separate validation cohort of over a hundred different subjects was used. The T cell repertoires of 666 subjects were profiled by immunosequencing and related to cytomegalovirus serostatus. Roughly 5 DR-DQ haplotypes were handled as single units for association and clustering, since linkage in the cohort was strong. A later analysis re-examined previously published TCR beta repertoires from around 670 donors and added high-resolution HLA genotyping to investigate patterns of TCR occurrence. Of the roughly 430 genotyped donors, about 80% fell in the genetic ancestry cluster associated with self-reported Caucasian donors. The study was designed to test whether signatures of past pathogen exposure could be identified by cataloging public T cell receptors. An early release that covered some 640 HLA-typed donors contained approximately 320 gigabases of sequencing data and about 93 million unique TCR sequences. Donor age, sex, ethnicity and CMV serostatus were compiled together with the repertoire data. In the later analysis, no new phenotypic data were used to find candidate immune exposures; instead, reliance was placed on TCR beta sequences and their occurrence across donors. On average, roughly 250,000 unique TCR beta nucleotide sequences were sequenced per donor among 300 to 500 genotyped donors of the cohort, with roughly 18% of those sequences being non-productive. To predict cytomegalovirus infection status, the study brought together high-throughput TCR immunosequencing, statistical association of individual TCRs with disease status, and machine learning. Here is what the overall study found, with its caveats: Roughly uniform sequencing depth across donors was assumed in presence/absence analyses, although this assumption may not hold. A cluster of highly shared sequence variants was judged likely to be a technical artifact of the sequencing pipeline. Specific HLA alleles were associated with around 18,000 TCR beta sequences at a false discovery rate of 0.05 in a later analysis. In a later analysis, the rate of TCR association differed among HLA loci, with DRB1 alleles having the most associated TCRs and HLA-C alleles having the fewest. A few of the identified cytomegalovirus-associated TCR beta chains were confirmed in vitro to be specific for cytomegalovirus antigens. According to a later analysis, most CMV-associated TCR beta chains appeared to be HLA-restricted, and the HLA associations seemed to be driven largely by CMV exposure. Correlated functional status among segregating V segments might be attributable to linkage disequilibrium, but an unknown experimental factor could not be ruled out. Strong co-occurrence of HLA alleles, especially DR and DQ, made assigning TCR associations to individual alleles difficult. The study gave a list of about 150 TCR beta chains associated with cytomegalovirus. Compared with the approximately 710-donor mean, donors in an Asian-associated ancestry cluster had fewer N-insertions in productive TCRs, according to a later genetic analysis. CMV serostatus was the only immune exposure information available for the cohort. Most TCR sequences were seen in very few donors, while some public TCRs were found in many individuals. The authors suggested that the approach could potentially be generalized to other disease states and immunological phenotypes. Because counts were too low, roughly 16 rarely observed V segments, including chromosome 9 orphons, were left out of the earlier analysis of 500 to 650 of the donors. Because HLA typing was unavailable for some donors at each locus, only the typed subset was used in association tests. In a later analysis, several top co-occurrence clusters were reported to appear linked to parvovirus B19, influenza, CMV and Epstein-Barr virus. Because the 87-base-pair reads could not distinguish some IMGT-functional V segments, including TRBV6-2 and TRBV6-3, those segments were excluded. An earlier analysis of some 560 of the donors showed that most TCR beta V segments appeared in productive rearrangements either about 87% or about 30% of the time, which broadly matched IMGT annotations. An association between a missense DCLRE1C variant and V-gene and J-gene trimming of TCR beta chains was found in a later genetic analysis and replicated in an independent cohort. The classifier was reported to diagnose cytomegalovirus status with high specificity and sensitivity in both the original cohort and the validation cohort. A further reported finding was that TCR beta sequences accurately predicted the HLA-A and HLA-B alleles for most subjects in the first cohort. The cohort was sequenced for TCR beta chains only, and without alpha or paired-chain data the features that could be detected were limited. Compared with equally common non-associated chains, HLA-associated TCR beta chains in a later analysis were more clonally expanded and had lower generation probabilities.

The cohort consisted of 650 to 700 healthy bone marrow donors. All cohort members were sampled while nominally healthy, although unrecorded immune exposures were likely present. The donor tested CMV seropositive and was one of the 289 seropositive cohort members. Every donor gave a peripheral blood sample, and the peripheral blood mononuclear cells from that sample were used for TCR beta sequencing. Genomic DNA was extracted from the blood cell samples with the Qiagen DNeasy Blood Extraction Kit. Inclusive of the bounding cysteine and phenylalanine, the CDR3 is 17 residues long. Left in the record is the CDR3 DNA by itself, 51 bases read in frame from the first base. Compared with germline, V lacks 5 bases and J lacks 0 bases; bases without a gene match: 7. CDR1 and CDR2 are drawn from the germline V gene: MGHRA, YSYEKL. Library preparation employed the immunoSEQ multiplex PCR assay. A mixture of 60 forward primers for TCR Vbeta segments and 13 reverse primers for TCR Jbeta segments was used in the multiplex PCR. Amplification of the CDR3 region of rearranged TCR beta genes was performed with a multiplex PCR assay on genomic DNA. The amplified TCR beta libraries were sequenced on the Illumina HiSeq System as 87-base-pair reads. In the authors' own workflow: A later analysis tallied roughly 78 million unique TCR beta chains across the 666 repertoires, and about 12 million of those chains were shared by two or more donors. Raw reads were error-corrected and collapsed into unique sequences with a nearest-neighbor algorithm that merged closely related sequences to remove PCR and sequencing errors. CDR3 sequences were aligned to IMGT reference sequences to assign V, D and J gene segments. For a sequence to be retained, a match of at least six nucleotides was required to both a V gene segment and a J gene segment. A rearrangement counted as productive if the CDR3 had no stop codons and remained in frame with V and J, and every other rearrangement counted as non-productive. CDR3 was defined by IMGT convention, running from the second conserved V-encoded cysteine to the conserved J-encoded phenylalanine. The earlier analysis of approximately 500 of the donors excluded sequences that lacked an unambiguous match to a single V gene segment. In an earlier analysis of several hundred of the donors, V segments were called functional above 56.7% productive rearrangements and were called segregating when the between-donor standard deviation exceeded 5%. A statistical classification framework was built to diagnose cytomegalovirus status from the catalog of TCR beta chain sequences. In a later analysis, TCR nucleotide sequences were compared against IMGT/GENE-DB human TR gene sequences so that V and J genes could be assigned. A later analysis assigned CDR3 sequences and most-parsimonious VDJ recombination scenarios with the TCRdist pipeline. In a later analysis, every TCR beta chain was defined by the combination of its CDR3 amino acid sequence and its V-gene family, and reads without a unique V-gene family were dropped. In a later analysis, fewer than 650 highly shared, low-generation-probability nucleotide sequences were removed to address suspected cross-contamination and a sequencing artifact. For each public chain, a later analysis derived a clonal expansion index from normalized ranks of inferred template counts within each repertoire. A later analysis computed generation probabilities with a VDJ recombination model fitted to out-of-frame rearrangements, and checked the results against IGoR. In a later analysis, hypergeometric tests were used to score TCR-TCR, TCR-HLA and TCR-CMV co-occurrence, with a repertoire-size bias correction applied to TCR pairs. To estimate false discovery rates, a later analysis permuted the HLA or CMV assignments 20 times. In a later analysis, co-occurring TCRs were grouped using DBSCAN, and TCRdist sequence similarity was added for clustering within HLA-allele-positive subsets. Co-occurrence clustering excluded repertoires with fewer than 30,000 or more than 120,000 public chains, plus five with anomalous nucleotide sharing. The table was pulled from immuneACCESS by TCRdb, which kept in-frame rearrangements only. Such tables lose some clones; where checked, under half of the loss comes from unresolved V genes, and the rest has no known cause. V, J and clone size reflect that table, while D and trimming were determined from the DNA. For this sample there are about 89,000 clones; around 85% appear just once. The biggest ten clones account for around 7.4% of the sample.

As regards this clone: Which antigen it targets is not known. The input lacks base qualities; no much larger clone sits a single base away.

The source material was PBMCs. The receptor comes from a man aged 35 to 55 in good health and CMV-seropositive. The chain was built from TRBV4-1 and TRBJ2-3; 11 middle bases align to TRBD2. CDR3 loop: CASSYGLAGSSTDTQYF. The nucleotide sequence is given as TGCGCCAGCAGCTACGGACTAGCGGGTTCTAGCACAGATACGCAGTATTTT.